The T cell receptor (beta chain) described here comes from a study of cytomegalovirus exposure and HLA in healthy donors (dated by TCRdb to about 2017). For the study in its entirety: An earlier analysis of some 600 of the donors reported about 280 Gb of sequence data and 117 million unique TCR beta sequences obtained from about 180 million T cells. The number of typed donors differed by locus: about 620-640 for A, B, C, DRB1 and DQB1; 522 for DQA1; 606 for DPA1; and approximately 450 for DPB1. A later genetic analysis used genome-wide SNP genotypes for about 55% of the 666 donors, treating that subset as a discovery cohort. A separate validation cohort of roughly 120 different subjects was used in addition to the roughly 640-subject first cohort. The study aimed to test whether signatures of past pathogen exposure could be identified by cataloging public T cell receptors. Class I and class II HLA loci were covered by the typing at four-digit resolution. Rather than drawing on any new phenotypic data, the later analysis identified candidate immune exposures from TCR beta sequences and the way those sequences occurred across donors. Four to six DR-DQ haplotypes were handled as single units for association and clustering, since linkage in the cohort was strong. To predict cytomegalovirus infection status, the study brought together high-throughput TCR immunosequencing, statistical association of individual TCRs with disease status, and machine learning. Alongside the repertoire data, information on donor age, sex, ethnicity and CMV serostatus was compiled. An early release covering roughly 640 HLA-typed donors comprised about 320 gigabases of sequencing data and roughly 85 million unique TCR sequences. In an earlier analysis of 587 of the donors, high-throughput TCR beta sequencing was used to judge whether each TCR beta V gene segment behaved as functional or pseudogenic. Of the 398 genotyped donors, 81% fell in the genetic ancestry cluster associated with self-reported Caucasian donors. To study patterns of TCR occurrence, a later analysis re-analyzed previously published TCR beta repertoires from 700 or so donors and added high-resolution HLA genotyping. Among some 400 genotyped donors of the cohort, an average of around 240,000 unique TCR beta nucleotide sequences was sequenced per donor, of which approximately 18% were non-productive. The study profiled the T cell repertoires of around 700 subjects by immunosequencing and related them to cytomegalovirus serostatus. Every repertoire in the discovery cohort had been generated on one and the same sequencing platform.

Study-level results and caveats: This cohort had only TCR beta chains sequenced, and the lack of alpha or paired-chain data limited which features could be detected. A later genetic analysis reported fewer N-insertions in productive TCRs among donors in an Asian-associated ancestry cluster than the roughly 650-donor mean. The authors suggested that the approach could potentially be extended to other disease states and immunological phenotypes. Specific HLA alleles were associated with 15,000 to 20,000 TCR beta sequences at a false discovery rate of 0.05 in a later analysis. A further reported finding was that TCR beta sequences accurately predicted the HLA-A and HLA-B alleles for most subjects in the first cohort. V-gene and J-gene trimming of TCR beta chains was associated with a missense DCLRE1C variant in a later genetic analysis, and the association was replicated in an independent cohort. Because counts were too low, some 16 rarely observed V segments, including chromosome 9 orphons, were excluded from the earlier analysis of under 650 of the donors. The classifier was reported to diagnose cytomegalovirus status with high specificity and sensitivity in both the original and validation cohorts. In a later analysis, the rate of TCR association differed among HLA loci, with DRB1 alleles having the most associated TCRs and HLA-C alleles having the fewest. Assigning TCR associations to individual alleles was difficult when HLA alleles, especially DR and DQ, strongly co-occurred. In a later analysis, HLA-associated TCR beta chains showed more clonal expansion and lower generation probabilities than non-associated chains that were equally common. In an earlier analysis of about 600 of the donors, most TCR beta V segments appeared in productive rearrangements about 87% or about 30% of the time, broadly matching IMGT annotations. Immune exposure information for the cohort was limited to CMV serostatus. A cluster of highly shared sequence variants was judged likely to be a technical artifact of the sequencing pipeline. Some IMGT-functional V segments, including TRBV6-2 and TRBV6-3, could not be distinguished by the 87-base-pair reads and were therefore excluded. According to a later analysis, parvovirus B19, influenza, CMV and Epstein-Barr virus appeared linked to several top co-occurrence clusters. A few of the identified cytomegalovirus-associated TCR beta chains were confirmed in vitro to be specific for cytomegalovirus antigens. Linkage disequilibrium might explain the correlated functional status among segregating V segments, but an unknown experimental factor could not be excluded. The study gave a list of 150 to 200 TCR beta chains associated with cytomegalovirus. Presence/absence analyses assumed roughly uniform sequencing depth across donors, an assumption that may not hold. According to a later analysis, most CMV-associated TCR beta chains appeared to be HLA-restricted, and the HLA associations seemed to be driven largely by CMV exposure. Because some donors lacked HLA typing at each locus, the association tests relied only on the typed subset. Most TCR sequences were observed very rarely across donors, whereas some public TCRs were present in many individuals.

The cohort consisted of 666 healthy bone marrow donors. Cohort members were all nominally healthy when sampled, although unrecorded immune exposures were likely present. The donor tested CMV seronegative and was one of the 352 seronegative cohort members. Every donor gave a peripheral blood sample, and the peripheral blood mononuclear cells from that sample were used for TCR beta sequencing. Genomic DNA extraction from the blood cell samples was performed with the Qiagen DNeasy Blood Extraction Kit. Library method: the immunoSEQ multiplex PCR assay. The multiplex PCR relied on a mix of 60 forward primers for TCR Vbeta segments and 13 reverse primers for TCR Jbeta segments. The CDR3 region of rearranged TCR beta genes was amplified from genomic DNA by a multiplex PCR assay. Amplified TCR beta libraries were sequenced as 87-base-pair reads on the Illumina HiSeq System. Turning to the authors' computational methods: A later analysis counted around 72 million unique TCR beta chains across the 550 to 700 repertoires, and some 12 million of these chains were shared by at least two donors. To remove PCR and sequencing errors, raw reads were error-corrected and collapsed into unique sequences using a nearest-neighbor algorithm that merged closely related sequences. CDR3 sequences were aligned to IMGT reference sequences to assign V, D and J gene segments. For a sequence to be retained, at least a six-nucleotide match to both a V gene segment and a J gene segment was required. Rearrangements were classified as productive when the CDR3 lacked stop codons and remained in frame with V and J, and all other rearrangements were classified as non-productive. Following IMGT convention, CDR3 was defined as the stretch from the second conserved V-encoded cysteine to the conserved J-encoded phenylalanine. In an earlier analysis of roughly 580 of the donors, sequences lacking an unambiguous match to a single V gene segment were excluded. In an earlier analysis of more than 500 of the donors, a V segment was called functional when productive rearrangements were above 56.7%, and segregating when the standard deviation between donors exceeded 5%. To diagnose cytomegalovirus status from the catalog of TCR beta chain sequences, a statistical classification framework was built. In a later analysis, V and J genes were assigned by comparing TCR nucleotide sequences against IMGT/GENE-DB human TR gene sequences. Using the TCRdist pipeline, a later analysis assigned CDR3 sequences along with most-parsimonious VDJ recombination scenarios. In a later analysis, every TCR beta chain was defined by the combination of its CDR3 amino acid sequence and its V-gene family, and reads without a unique V-gene family were dropped. As a way to deal with suspected cross-contamination and a sequencing artifact, a later analysis dropped 500 to 700 nucleotide sequences that were highly shared and had low generation probability. For each public chain, a later analysis derived a clonal expansion index from normalized ranks of inferred template counts within each repertoire. In a later analysis, generation probabilities were computed with a VDJ recombination model fitted to out-of-frame rearrangements, and the resulting probabilities were checked against IGoR. Hypergeometric tests were used in a later analysis to score TCR-TCR, TCR-HLA and TCR-CMV co-occurrence, with a repertoire-size bias correction applied to the TCR pairs. To estimate false discovery rates, a later analysis permuted the HLA or CMV assignments 20 times. In a later analysis, co-occurring TCRs were grouped with DBSCAN, and TCRdist sequence similarity was added when clustering was performed within HLA-allele-positive subsets. Repertoires with fewer than 30,000 or more than 120,000 public chains were left out of co-occurrence clustering, as were about 5 repertoires with anomalous nucleotide sharing. TCRdb provides this immuneACCESS table in a form limited to in-frame rearrangements. Some clones are lacking; in checked studies, under half of them reflect an unresolved V gene, and why the rest are absent is not known. That table gives V, J and clone size, and the DNA gave D and trimming. Across this sample there are some 150,000 clones, with roughly 79% seen only once. The ten top clones hold roughly 2.8% of the sample.

With respect to this clone: Its antigen is currently not known. Within one base of it there is no much larger clone, and no base qualities were kept.

V is reduced by 4 bases and J by 0 bases, leaving a spacing of 7 bases between them. Inclusive of the bounding cysteine and phenylalanine, the CDR3 is 14 residues long. Kept here is only the CDR3 DNA, which spans 42 bases and is read in frame from base 1. Per the germline V gene (reference sequence), LNHDA is the CDR1 and SQIVND is the CDR2. The receptor chain draws on TRBV19 and TRBJ1-3; the D gene remains uncertain. The clonotype originates from a male donor in good health and CMV-seronegative. Sequencing was carried out using PBMCs. This receptor has the CDR3 CASSTTTSGNTIYF. The DNA reads as follows: TGTGCCAGTAGTACGACAACCTCTGGAAACACCATATATTTT.